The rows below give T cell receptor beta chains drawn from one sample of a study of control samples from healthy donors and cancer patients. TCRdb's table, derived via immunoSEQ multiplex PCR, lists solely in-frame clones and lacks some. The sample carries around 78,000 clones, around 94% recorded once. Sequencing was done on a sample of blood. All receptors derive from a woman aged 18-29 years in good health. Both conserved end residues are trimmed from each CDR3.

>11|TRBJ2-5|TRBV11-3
ASSLGQKETQY
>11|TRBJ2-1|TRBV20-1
SASQLVFNEQF
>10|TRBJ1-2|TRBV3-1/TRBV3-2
ASSPGRYGYT
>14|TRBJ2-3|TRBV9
ASSPLNSPTRDTQY
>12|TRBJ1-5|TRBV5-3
ARSSSSPGQPQH
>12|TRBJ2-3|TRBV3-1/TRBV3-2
ASSQAIVGDTQY
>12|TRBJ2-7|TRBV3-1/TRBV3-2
ASSRETRLEEQY
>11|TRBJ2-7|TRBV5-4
ASSLMQGGEQY
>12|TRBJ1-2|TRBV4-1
ASSQAQILEGYT
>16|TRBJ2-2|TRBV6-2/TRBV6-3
ASSYSGLIGINTGELF
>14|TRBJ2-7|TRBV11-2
ASSLPLAGSSYEQY
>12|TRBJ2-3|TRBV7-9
ASSLVGSTDTQY
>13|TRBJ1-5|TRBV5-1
ASSLGTGHSQPQH
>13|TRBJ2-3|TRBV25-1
ASSGSGSNTDTQY
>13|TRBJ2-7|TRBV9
ASSVAPLSSYEQY
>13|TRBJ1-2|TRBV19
ASSGTGRTNYGYT
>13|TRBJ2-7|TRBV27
ASSLVASGTYEQY